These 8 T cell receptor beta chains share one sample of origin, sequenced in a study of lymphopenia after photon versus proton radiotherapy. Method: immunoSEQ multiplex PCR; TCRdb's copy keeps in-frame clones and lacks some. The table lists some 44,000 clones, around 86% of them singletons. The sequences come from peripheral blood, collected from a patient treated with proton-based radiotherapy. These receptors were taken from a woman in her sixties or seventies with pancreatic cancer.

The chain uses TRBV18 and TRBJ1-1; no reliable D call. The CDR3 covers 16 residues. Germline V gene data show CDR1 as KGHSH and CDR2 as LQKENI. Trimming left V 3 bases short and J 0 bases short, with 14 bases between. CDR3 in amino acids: CASSPLVPDLNTEAFF. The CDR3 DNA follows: TGTGCCAGCTCACCTTTGGTCCCCGATCTGAACACTGAAGCTTTCTTT.

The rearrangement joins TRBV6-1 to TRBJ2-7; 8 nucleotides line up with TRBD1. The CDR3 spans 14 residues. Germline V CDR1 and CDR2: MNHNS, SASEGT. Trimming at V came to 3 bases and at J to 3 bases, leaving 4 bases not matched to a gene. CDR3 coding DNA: TGTGCCAGCAGTGAGGGACAGGAACTCTACGAGCAGTACTTC. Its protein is CASSEGQELYEQYF.

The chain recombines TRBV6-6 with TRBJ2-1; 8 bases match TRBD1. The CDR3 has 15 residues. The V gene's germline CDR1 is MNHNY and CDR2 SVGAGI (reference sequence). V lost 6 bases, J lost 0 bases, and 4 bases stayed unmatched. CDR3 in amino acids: CASSPDRGSYNEQFF. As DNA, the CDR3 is TGTGCCAGCAGCCCAGACAGGGGCTCCTACAATGAGCAGTTCTTC.

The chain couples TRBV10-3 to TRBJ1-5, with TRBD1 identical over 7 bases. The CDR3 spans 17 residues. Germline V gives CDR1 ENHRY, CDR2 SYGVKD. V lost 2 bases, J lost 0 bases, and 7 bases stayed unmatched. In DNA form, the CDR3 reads TGTGCCATCAGTGAGGGCCGGGACAGCCATAGCAATCAGCCCCAGCATTTT. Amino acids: CAISEGRDSHSNQPQHF.

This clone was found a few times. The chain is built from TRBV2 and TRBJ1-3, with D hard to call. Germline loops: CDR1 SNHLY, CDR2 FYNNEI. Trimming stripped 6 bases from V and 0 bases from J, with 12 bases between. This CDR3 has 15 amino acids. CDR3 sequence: CASRAQGRSGNTIYF. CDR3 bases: TGTGCCAGCAGGGCACAAGGGCGCTCTGGAAACACCATATATTTT.

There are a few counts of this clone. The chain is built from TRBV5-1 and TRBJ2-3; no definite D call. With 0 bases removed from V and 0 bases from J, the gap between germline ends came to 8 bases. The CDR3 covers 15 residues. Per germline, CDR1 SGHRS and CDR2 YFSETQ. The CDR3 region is CASSLAGASTDTQYF. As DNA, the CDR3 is TGCGCCAGCAGCTTGGCCGGAGCCAGCACAGATACGCAGTATTTT.

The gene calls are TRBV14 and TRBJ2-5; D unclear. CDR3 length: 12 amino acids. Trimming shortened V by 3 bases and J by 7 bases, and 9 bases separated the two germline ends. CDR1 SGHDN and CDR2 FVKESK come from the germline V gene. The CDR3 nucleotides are TGTGCCAGCAGCCAGGGCTGGTTGACCCAGTACTTC. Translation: CASSQGWLTQYF.

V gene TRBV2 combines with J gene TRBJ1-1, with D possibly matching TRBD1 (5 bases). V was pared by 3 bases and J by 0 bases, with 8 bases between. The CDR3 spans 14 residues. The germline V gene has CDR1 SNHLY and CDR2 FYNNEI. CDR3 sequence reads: CASSDGALNTEAFF. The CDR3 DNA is TGTGCCAGCAGTGACGGGGCCCTGAACACTGAAGCTTTCTTT.